The sequence of this T cell receptor (beta chain) was determined in a study of T cells in tumors after PD-1 blockade. Study-level background: Treatment was either pembrolizumab 200 mg every 3 weeks or cemiplimab 350 mg every 2 weeks. Study results and limitations: In squamous cell carcinoma, around 50% of expanded exhausted clones were novel versus about 30% of other expanded CD8+ clones.

This clone was counted only a few times. Its target is unknown. Germline assignment: CDR1 SGHNT and CDR2 YYREEE (reference sequence). The CDR3 has 15 amino acids. With 5 bases clipped from V and 3 bases from J, the junction kept 9 bases outside the gene matches. Measured with immunoSEQ multiplex PCR; TCRdb has only the in-frame clones, and not every one. Of 10,000 to 15,000 clones detected, about 60% appear once; the ten largest clones hold roughly 28%. This specimen consisted of tumor tissue, obtained before anti-PD-1 treatment. This chain uses TRBV5-4 with TRBJ1-2; TRBD1 matches at 8 bases. This TCR derives from a human donor with cutaneous squamous cell carcinoma. In DNA form, the CDR3 reads TGTGCCAGCAGTGGAGGACAGGGTATTGACTATGGCTACACCTTC. Translating it yields CASSGGQGIDYGYTF.